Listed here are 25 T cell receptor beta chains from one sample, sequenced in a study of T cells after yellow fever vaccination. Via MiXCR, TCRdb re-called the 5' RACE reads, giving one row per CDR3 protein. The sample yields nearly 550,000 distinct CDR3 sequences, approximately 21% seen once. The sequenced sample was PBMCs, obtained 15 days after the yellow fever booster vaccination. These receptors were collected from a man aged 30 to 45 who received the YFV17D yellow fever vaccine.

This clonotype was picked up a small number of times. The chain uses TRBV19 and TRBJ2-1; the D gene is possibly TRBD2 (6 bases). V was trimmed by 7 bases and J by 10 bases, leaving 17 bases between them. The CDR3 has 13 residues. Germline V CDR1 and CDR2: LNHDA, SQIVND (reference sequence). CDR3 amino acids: CASMLGRGEEQFF. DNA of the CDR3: TGTGCCAGTATGCTCGGGAGAGGGGAGGAGCAGTTCTTC.

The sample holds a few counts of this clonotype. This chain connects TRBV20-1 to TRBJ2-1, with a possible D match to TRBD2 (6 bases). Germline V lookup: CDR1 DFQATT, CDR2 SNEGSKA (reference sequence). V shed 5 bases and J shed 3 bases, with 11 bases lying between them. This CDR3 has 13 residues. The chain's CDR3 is CSAAGLIYNEQFF. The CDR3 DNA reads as TGCAGTGCTGCGGGACTCATCTACAATGAGCAGTTCTTC.

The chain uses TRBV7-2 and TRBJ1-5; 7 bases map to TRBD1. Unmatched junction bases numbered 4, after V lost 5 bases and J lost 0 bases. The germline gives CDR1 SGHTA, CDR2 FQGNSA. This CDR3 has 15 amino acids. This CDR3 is CASSDDRVSNQPQHF. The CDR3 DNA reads TGTGCCAGCAGCGACGACAGGGTTAGCAATCAGCCCCAGCATTTT.

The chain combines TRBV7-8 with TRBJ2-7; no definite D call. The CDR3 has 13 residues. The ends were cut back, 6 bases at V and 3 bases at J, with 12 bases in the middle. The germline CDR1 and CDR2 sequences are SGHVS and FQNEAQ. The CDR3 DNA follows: TGTGCCAGCAGAAGAGAGTGGGGCTACGAGCAGTACTTC. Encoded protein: CASRREWGYEQYF.

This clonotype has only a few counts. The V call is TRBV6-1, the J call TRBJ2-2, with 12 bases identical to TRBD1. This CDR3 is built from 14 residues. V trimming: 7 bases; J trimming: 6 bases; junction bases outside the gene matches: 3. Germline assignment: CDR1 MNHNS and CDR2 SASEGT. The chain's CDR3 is CASTGTGGSGELFF. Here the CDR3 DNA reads TGTGCCAGCACCGGGACAGGGGGCTCCGGGGAGCTGTTTTTT.

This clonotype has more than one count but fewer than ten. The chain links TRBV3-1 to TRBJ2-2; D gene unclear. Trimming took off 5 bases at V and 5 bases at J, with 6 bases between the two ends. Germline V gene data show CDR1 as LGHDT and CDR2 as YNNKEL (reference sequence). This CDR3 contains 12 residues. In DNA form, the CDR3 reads TGTGCCAGCAGCAACCCAACCGGGGAGCTGTTTTTT. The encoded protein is CASSNPTGELFF. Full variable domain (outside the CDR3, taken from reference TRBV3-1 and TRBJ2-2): DTAVSQTPKYLVTQMGNDKSIKCEQNLGHDTMYWYKQDSKKFLKIMFSYNNKELIINETVPNRFSPKSPDKAHLNLHINSLELGDSAVYFCASSNPTGELFFGEGSRLTVL.

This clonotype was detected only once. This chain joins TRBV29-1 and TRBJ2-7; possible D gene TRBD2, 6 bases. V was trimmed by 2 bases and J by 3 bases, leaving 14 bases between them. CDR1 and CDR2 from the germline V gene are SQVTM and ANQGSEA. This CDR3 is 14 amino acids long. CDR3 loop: CSVEKSGGVYEQYF. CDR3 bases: TGCAGCGTTGAAAAGAGCGGCGGGGTCTACGAGCAGTACTTC.

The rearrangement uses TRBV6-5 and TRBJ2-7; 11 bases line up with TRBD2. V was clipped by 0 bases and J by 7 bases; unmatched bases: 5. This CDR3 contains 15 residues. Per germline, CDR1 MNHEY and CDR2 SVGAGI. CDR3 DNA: TGTGCCAGCAGTTACTCGACTAGCGGGGCGGAGGAGCAGTACTTC. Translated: CASSYSTSGAEEQYF.

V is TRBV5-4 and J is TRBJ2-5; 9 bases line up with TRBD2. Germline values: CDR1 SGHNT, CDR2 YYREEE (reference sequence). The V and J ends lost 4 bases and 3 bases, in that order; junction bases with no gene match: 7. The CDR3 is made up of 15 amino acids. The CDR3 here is CASSRPSGMEETQYF. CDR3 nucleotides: TGTGCCAGCAGCCGACCTAGCGGGATGGAAGAGACCCAGTACTTC. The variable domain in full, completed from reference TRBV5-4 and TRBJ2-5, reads ETGVTQSPTHLIKTRGQQVTLRCSSQSGHNTVSWYQQALGQGPQFIFQYYREEENGRGNFPPRFSGLQFPNYSSELNVNALELDDSALYLCASSRPSGMEETQYFGPGTRLLVL.

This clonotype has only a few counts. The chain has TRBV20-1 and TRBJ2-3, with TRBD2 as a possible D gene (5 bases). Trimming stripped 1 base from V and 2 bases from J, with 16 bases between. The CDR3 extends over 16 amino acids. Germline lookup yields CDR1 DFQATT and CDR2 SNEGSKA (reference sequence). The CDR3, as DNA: TGCAGTGCTAGAGGGGGAAGCGGACGTATCACAGATACGCAGTATTTT. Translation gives CSARGGSGRITDTQYF.

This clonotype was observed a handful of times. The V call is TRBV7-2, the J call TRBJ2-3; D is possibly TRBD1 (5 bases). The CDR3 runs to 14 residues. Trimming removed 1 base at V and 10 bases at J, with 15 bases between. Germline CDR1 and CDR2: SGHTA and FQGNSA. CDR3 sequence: CASSLDQGRAPQYF. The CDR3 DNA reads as TGTGCCAGCAGCTTAGACCAGGGCAGAGCTCCGCAGTATTTT.

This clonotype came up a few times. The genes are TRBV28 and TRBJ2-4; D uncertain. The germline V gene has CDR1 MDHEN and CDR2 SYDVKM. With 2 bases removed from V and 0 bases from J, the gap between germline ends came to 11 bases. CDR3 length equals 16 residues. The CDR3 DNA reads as TGTGCCAGCAGTTTACAACAGAGACTAGCCAAAAACATTCAGTACTTC. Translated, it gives CASSLQQRLAKNIQYF. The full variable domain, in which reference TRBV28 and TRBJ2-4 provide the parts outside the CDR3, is DVKVTQSSRYLVKRTGEKVFLECVQDMDHENMFWYRQDPGLGLRLIYFSYDVKMKEKGDIPEGYSVSREKKERFSLILESASTNQTSMYLCASSLQQRLAKNIQYFGAGTRLSVL.

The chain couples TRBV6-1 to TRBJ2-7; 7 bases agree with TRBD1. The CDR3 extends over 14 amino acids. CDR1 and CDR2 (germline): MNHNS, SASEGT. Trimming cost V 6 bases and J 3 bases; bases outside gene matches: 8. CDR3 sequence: CASRGEGQHYEQYF. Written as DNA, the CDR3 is TGTGCCAGCAGGGGAGAGGGACAGCACTACGAGCAGTACTTC.

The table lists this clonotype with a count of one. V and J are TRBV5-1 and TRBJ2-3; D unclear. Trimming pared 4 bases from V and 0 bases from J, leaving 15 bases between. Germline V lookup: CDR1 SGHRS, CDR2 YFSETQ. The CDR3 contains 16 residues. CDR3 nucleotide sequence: TGCGCCAGCAGCCCGCCTGGAGCGCCTAGCACAGATACGCAGTATTTT. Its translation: CASSPPGAPSTDTQYF.

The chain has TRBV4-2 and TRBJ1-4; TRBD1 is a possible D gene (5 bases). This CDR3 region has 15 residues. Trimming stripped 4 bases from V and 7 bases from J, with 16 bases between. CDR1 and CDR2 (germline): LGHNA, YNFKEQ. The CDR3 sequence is CASSPRDGEGEKLFF. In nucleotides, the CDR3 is TGTGCCAGCAGCCCCCGGGACGGTGAGGGTGAAAAACTGTTTTTT.

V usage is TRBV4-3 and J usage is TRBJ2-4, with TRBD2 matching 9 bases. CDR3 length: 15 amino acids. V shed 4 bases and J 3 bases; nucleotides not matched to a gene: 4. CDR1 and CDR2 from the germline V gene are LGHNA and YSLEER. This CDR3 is CASSPGLAGKNIQYF. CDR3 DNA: TGCGCCAGCAGCCCGGGACTAGCCGGCAAAAACATTCAGTACTTC.

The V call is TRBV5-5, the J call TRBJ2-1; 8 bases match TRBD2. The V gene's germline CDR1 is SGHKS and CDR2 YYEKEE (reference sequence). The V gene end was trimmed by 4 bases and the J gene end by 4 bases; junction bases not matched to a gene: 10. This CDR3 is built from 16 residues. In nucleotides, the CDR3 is TGTGCCAGCAGCGAAGGAGCGGGAGTGGGGTACAATGAGCAGTTCTTC. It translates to CASSEGAGVGYNEQFF. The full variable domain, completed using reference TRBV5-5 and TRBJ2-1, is DAGVTQSPTHLIKTRGQQVTLRCSPISGHKSVSWYQQVLGQGPQFIFQYYEKEERGRGNFPDRFSARQFPNYSSELNVNALLLGDSALYLCASSEGAGVGYNEQFFGPGTRLTVL.

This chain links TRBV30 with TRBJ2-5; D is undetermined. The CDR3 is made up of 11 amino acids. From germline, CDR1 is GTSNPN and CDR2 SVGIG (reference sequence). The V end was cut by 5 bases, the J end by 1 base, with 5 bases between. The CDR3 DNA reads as TGTGCCTGGGGAGTCCAAGAGACCCAGTACTTC. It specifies CAWGVQETQYF.

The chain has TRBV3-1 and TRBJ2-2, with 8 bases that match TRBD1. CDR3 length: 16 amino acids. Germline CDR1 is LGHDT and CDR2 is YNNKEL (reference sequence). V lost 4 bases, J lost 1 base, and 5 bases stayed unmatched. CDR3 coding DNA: TGTGCCAGCAGCCTCGCAGGGGGCTGGAACACCGGGGAGCTGTTTTTT. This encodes CASSLAGGWNTGELFF.

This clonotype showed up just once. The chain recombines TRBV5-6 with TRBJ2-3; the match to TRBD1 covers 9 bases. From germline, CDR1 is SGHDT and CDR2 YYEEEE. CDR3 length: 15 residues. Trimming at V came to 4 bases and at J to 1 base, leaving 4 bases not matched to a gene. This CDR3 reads CASSTGGFGTDTQYF. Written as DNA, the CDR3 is TGTGCCAGCAGCACAGGGGGCTTCGGCACAGATACGCAGTATTTT.

The CDR3 is CASSIRASGRATQQPQHF. CDR3 DNA: TGTGCCAGCAGTATCAGGGCTTCGGGCAGGGCCACGCAGCAGCCCCAGCATTTT. The genes are TRBV27 and TRBJ1-5, with a possible D match to TRBD1 (5 bases). Trimming removed 5 bases from V and 7 bases from J, with 27 bases in between. Germline V CDR1 and CDR2: MNHEY, SMNVEV (reference sequence). The CDR3 extends over 18 amino acids.

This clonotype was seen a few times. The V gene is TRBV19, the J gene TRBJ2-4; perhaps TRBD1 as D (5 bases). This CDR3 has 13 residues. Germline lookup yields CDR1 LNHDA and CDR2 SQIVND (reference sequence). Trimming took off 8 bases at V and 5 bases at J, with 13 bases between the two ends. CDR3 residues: CASADRSQNIQYF. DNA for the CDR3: TGTGCCAGTGCCGACAGAAGCCAAAACATTCAGTACTTC.

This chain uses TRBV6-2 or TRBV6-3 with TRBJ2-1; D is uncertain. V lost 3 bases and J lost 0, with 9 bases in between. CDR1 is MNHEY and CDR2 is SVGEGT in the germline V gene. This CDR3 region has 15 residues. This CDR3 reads CASSYTPSSYNEQFF. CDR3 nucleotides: TGTGCCAGCAGTTATACCCCGAGCTCCTACAATGAGCAGTTCTTC.

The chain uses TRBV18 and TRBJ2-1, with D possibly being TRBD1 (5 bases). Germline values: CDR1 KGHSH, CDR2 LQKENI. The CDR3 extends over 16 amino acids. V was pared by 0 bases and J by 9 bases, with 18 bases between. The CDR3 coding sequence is TGTGCCAGCTCACCACCGGTTAGGGGTTTCAGGAGTGAGCAGTTCTTC. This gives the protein CASSPPVRGFRSEQFF.

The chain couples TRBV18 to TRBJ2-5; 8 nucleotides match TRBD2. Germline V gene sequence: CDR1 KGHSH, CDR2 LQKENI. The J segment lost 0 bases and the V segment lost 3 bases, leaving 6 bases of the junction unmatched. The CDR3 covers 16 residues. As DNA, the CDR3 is TGTGCCAGCTCACCTATTTTCGGGGGGGACCAAGAGACCCAGTACTTC. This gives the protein CASSPIFGGDQETQYF.